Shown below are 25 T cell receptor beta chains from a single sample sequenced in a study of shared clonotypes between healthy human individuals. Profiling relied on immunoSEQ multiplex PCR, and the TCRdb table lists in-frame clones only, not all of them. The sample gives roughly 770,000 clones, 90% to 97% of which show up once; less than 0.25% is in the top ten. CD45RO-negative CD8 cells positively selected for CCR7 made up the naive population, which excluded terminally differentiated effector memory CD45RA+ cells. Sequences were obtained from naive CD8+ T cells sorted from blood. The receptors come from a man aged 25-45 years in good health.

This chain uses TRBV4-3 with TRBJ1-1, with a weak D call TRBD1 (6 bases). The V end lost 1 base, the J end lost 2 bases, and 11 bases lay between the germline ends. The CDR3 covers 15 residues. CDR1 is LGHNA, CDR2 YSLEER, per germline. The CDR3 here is CASSQATGQNTEAFF. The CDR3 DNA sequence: TGCGCCAGCAGCCAAGCGACAGGTCAAAACACTGAAGCTTTCTTT.

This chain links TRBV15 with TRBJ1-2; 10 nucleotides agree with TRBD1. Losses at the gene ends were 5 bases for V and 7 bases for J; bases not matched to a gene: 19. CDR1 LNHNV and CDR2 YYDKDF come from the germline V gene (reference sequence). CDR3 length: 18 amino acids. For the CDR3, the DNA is TGTGCCACCAGCGGCCGAGAGATACCCGGACAGGGGGAGTCTGGCTACACCTTC. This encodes CATSGREIPGQGESGYTF.

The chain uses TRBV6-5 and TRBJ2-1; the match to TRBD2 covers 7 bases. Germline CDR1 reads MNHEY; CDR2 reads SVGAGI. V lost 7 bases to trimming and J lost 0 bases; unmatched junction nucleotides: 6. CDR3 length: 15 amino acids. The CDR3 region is CASKAERGSYNEQFF. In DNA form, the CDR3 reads TGTGCCAGCAAGGCCGAGCGGGGCTCCTACAATGAGCAGTTCTTC.

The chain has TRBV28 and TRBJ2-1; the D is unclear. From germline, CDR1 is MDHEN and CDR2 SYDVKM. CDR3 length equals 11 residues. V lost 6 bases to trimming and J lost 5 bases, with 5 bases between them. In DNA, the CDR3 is TGTGCCAGCAGGCTCAACAATGAGCAGTTCTTC. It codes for CASRLNNEQFF.

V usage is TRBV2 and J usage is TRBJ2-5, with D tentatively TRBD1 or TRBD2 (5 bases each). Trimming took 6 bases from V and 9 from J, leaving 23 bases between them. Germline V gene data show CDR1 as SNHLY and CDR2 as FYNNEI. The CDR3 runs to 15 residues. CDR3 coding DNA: TGTGCCAGCAGGGGCCAACCAGGGACCCCCGGGGCCCAGTACTTC. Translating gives CASRGQPGTPGAQYF.

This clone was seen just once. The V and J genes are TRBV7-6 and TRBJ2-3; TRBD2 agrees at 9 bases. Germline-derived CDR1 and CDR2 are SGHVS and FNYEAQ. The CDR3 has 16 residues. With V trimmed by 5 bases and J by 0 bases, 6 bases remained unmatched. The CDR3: CASSPTSGRSTDTQYF. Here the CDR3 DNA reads TGTGCCAGCAGCCCAACTAGCGGGCGGAGCACAGATACGCAGTATTTT.

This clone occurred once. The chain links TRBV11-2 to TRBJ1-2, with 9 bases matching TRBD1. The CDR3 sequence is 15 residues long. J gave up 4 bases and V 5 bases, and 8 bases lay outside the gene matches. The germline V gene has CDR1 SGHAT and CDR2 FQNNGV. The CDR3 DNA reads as TGTGCCAGCAGCCTAGGACAGGGGTACATCTATGGCTACACCTTC. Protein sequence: CASSLGQGYIYGYTF.

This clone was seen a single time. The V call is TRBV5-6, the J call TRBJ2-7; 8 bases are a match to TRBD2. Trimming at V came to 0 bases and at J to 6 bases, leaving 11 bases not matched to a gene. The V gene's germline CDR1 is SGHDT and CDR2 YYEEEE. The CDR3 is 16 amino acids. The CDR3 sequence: CASSLEGDSGVPEQYF. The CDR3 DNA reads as TGTGCCAGCAGCTTGGAGGGGGATAGCGGGGTCCCCGAGCAGTACTTC.

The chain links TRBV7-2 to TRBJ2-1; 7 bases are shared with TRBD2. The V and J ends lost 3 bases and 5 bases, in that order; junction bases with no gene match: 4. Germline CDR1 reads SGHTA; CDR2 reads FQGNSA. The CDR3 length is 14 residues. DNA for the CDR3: TGTGCCAGCAGCTTGAGCGGGAATGACAATGAGCAGTTCTTC. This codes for CASSLSGNDNEQFF.

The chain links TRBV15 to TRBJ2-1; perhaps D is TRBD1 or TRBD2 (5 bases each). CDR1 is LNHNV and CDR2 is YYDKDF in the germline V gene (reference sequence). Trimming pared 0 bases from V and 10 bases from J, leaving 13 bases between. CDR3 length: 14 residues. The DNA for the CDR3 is TGTGCCACCAGCAGAGAAGGGGAGTACGGGGAGCAGTTCTTC. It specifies CATSREGEYGEQFF.

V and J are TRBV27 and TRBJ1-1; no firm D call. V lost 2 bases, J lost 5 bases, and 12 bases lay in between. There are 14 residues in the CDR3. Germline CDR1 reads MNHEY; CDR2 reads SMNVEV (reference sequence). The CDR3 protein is CASSLTDTGTEAFF. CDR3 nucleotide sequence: TGTGCCAGCAGTTTAACAGACACGGGGACTGAAGCTTTCTTT.

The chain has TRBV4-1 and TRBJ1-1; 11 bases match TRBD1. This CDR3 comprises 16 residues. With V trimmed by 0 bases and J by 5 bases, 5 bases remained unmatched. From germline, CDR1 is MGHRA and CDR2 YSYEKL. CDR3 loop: CASSQEEGQGGTEAFF. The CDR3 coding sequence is TGCGCCAGCAGCCAAGAAGAGGGACAGGGGGGAACTGAAGCTTTCTTT.

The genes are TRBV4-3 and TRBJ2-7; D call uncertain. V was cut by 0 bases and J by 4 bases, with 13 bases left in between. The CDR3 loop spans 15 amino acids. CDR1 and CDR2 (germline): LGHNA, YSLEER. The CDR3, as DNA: TGCGCCAGCAGCCAAGATCTGTCCCCTAAGTACGAGCAGTACTTC. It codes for CASSQDLSPKYEQYF.

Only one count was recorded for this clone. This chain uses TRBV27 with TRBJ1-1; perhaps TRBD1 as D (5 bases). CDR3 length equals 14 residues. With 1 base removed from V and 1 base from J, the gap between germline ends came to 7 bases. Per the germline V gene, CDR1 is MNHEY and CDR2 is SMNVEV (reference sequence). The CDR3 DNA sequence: TGTGCCAGCAGTTTATGGGGGACGAACACTGAAGCTTTCTTT. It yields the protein CASSLWGTNTEAFF.

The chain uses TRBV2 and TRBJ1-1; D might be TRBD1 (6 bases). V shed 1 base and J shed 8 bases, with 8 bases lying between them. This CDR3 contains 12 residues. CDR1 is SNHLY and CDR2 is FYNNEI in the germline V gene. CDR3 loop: CASSEGQVEAFF. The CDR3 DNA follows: TGTGCCAGCAGTGAAGGACAGGTCGAAGCTTTCTTT.

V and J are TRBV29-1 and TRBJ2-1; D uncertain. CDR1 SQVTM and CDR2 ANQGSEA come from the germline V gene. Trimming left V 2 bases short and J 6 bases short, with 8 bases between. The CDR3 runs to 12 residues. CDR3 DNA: TGCAGCGTTGAATCCCGGACCAATGAGCAGTTCTTC. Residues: CSVESRTNEQFF.

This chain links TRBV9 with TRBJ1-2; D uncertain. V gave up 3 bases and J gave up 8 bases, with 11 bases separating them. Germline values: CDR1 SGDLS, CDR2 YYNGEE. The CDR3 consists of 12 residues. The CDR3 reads CASSAVYTGYTF. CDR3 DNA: TGTGCCAGCAGCGCTGTCTATACAGGCTACACCTTC.

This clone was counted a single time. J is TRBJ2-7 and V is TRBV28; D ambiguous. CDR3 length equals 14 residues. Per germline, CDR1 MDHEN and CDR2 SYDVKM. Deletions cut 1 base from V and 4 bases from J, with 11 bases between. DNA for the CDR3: TGTGCCAGCAGTTTATCTGACTCGCCGTACGAGCAGTACTTC. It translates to CASSLSDSPYEQYF.

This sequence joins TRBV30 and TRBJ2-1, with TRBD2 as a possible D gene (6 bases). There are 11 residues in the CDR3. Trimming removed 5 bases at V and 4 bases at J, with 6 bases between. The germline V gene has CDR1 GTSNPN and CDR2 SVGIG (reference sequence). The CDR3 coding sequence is TGTGCCTGGCTAGCGTACAATGAGCAGTTCTTC. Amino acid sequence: CAWLAYNEQFF. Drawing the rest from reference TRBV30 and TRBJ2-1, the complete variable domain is SQTIHQWPATLVQPVGSPLSLECTVEGTSNPNLYWYRQAAGRGLQLLFYSVGIGQISSEVPQNLSASRPQDRQFILSSKKLLLSDSGFYLCAWLAYNEQFFGPGTRLTVL.

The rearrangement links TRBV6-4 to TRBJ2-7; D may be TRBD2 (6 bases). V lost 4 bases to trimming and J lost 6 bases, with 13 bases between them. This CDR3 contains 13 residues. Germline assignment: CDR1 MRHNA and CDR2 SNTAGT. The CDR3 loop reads CASSALAGSEQYF. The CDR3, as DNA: TGTGCCAGCAGTGCTCTCGCGGGGTCCGAGCAGTACTTC.

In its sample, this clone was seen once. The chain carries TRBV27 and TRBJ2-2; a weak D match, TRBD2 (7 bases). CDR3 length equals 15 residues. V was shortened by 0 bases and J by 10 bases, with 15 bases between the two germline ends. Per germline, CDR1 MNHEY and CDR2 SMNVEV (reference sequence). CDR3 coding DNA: TGTGCCAGCAGTTTATCGGGAGGGGGGTTCGTGGAGCTGTTTTTT. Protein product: CASSLSGGGFVELFF.

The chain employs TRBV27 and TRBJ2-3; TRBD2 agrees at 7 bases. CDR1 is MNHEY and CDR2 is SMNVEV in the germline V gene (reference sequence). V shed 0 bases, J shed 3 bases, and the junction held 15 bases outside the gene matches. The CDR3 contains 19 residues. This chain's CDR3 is CASSLSPPGEGWGTDTQYF. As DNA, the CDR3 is TGTGCCAGCAGTTTATCGCCCCCCGGGGAGGGTTGGGGAACAGATACGCAGTATTTT.

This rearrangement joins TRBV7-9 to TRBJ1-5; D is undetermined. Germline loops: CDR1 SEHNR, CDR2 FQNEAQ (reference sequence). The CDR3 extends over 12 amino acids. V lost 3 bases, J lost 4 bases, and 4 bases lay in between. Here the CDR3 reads CASSFINQPQHF. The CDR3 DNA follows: TGTGCCAGCAGCTTTATAAATCAGCCCCAGCATTTT.

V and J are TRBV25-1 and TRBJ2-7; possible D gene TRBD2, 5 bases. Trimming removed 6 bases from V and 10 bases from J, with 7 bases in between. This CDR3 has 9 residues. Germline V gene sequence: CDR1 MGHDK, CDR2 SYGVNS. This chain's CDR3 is CASRSGQYF. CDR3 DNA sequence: TGTGCCAGCAGAAGCGGACAGTACTTC.

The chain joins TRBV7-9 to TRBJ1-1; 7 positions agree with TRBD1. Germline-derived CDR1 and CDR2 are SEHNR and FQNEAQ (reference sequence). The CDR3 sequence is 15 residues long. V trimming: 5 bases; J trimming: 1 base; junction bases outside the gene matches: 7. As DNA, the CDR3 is TGTGCCAGCAGCACGAGACAGGGACGGAACACTGAAGCTTTCTTT. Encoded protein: CASSTRQGRNTEAFF.